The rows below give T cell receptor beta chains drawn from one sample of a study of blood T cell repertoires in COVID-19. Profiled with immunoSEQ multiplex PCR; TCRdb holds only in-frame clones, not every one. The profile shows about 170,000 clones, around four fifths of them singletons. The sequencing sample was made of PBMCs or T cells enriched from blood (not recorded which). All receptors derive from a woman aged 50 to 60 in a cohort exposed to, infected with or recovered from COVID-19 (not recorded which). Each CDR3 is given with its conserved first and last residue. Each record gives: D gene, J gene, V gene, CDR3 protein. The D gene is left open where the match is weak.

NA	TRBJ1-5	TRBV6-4	CASSVEVNQPQHF
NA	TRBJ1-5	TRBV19	CASSIVGGGNQPQHF
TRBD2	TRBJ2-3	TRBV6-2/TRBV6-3	CASSPSGGRYTDTQYF
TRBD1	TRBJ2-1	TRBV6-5	CASSSGTGGRNEQFF
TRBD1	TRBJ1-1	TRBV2	CASSEGTGGNTEAFF
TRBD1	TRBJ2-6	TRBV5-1	CASGWTGGLSGANVLTF
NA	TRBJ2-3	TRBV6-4	CASSEGGADTQYF
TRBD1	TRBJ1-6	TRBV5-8	CASSRQGSNSPLHF
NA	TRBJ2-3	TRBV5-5	CASGAGGNIADTQYF
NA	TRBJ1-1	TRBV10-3	CAISEARIQGGHTEAFF
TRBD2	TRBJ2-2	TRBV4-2	CASSQAGGPMSGELFF
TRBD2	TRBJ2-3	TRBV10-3	CAINPTSGRARTDTQYF
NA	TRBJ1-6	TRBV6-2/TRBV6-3	CASSYGQPRYNSPLHF
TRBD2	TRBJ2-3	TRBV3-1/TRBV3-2	CASSPGLAGGLADTQYF
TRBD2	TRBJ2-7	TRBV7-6	CASSLGASGNYEQYF
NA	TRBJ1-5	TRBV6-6	CASSQGWTVGSEASQHF
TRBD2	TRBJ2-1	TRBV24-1	CATSDFLDPRGRDEQFF
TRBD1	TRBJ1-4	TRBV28	CATHRGWNEKLFF
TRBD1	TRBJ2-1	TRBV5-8	CASSLDRGLYNEQFF
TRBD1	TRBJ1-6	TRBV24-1	CATSTGTDNSPLHF
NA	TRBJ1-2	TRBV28	CASSLSVIYGYTF
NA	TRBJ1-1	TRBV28	CASSLEVATEAFF
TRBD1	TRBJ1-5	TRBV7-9	CASSFRDRDTISNQPQHF
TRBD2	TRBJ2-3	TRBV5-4	CASSIRTSGITDTQYF
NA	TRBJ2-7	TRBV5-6	CASSPLGREEYEQYF
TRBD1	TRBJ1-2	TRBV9	CASSAGGSGYTF
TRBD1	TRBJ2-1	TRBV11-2	CASSYRGVSNDEQFF
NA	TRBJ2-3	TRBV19	CASSSPGEDTQYF
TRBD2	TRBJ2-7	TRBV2	CASSVVGGYEQYF
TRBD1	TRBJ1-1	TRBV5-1	CGGGAFGTGKDTEAFF
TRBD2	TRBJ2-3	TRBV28	CASSLPLLAAISTDTQYF
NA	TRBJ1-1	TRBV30	CAWSRRNEAFF
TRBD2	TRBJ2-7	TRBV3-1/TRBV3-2	CASSPMGTSGISEQYF
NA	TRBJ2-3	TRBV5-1	CASSSGLFSTDTQYF
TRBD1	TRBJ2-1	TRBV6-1	CASSEGQGEYNEQFF
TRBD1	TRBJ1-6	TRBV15	CATSRDRQGIQNSPLHF
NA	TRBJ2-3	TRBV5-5	CASSLVLALFSDTQYF
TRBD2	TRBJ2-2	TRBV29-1	CSVEGGGAEKAGELFF
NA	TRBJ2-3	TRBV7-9	CASSPSTDTQYF
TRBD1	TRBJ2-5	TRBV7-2	CASSFRTGDGETQYF
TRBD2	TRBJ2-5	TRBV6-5	CASTVAGGQETQYF